Listed below are T cell receptor beta chains from one sample, sequenced in a study of neurological immune-mediated disorders. TCRdb reprocessed the 5' RACE reads via MiXCR and lists one record per CDR3 protein. The repertoire has tens of thousands of distinct CDR3 sequences, approximately 3.5% of them found once; the top ten carry about 2.9%. The sequencing input was PBMCs. The receptors stem from a woman aged 45-65 years with multiple sclerosis. Each CDR3 is given with its conserved first and last residue. A D gene is named only where the DNA matches it firmly. Part of the rows lack a size; the others show once, few, many or a class for expanded clones.

J gene | V gene | clone size | D gene | CDR3 DNA | CDR3 protein
TRBJ1-2 | TRBV12-3/TRBV12-4 | many | NA | TGTGCCAGCAGCCGCGACGGAGTCTATGGCTACACCTTC | CASSRDGVYGYTF
TRBJ1-5 | TRBV4-2 | few | NA | TGTGCCAGCAGCCAAGATTCGGCAGGGGCCAATAAGACCCAGAATTTT | CASSQDSAGANKTQNF
TRBJ2-5 | TRBV20-1 | many | NA | TGCAGTGCTAGGCGAGGCGGACCCCAAGAGACCCAGTACTTC | CSARRGGPQETQYF
TRBJ2-1 | TRBV3-1 | NA | TRBD2 | TGTGCCAGCAGCCAACTTAGCGGGGTCAGCTCCTACAATGAGCAGTTCTTC | CASSQLSGVSSYNEQFF
TRBJ2-6 | TRBV20-1 | many | NA | TGCAGTGCTAGAGATCTGAGGAACAGGCATTCTGGGGCCAACGTCCTGACTTTC | CSARDLRNRHSGANVLTF
TRBJ2-5 | TRBV5-5 | many | TRBD1 | TGTGCCAGCAGCGTCGGGACAGGTCAAGAGACCCAGTACTTC | CASSVGTGQETQYF
TRBJ1-1 | TRBV7-9 | many | NA | TGTGCCAGCAGCTTAGCAAACCCTGAAGCTTTCTTT | CASSLANPEAFF
TRBJ1-1 | TRBV5-1 | many | NA | TGCGCCAGCAGCTTCCACAGGGACACTGAAGCTTTCTTT | CASSFHRDTEAFF
TRBJ1-6 | TRBV9 | many | NA | TGTGCCAGCAGCGTAGCCGTGGGGGGAAATTCACCCCTCCACTTT | CASSVAVGGNSPLHF
TRBJ2-3 | TRBV5-1 | many | TRBD2 | TGCGCCAGCACTTTAGCGGGGACCCGGGATACGCAGTATTTT | CASTLAGTRDTQYF
TRBJ2-1 | TRBV9 | many | NA | TGTGCCAGCAGCGTAGAAAGGAGTAGCTCCTACAATGAGCAGTTCTTC | CASSVERSSSYNEQFF
TRBJ2-5 | TRBV6-5 | NA | TRBD2 | TGTGCCAGCAGCCCCGGGACTACCCCCCTAGAGACCCAGTACTTC | CASSPGTTPLETQYF
TRBJ1-2 | TRBV18 | many | TRBD1 | TGTGCCAGCTCAACCACAGGGGAGGAAGGCTACACCTTC | CASSTTGEEGYTF
TRBJ2-3 | TRBV20-1 | many | TRBD1 | TGCAGTGCTTTCAGACAGGGTCCAGATACGCAGTATTTT | CSAFRQGPDTQYF
TRBJ2-3 | TRBV3-1 | many | TRBD2 | TGTGCCAGCAGCCATTTTCTAGCGGGGGCAACAGATACGCAGTATTTT | CASSHFLAGATDTQYF
TRBJ2-1 | TRBV27 | many | TRBD2 | TGTGCCAGCAGGCTTCTAGCGGGGGGGAGCTCCTACAATGAGCAGTTCTTC | CASRLLAGGSSYNEQFF
TRBJ1-1 | TRBV12-3/TRBV12-4 | many | TRBD1 | TGTGCCAGCAGTTGGGACAGACGCACGAACACTGAAGCTTTCTTT | CASSWDRRTNTEAFF
TRBJ1-5 | TRBV19 | many | NA | TGTGCCAGCCTTCCCGGCAGGGTGATACACAGCAATCAGCCCCAGCATTTT | CASLPGRVIHSNQPQHF
TRBJ2-7 | TRBV11-2 | many | NA | TGTGCCAGCAGCTTAGAGGGGAGCGAAGAACTTTCCTACGAGCAGTACTTC | CASSLEGSEELSYEQYF
TRBJ1-1 | TRBV10-3 | many | NA | TGTGCCATCAGTGGCGGGGGTCCGAACACTGAAGCTTTCTTT | CAISGGGPNTEAFF
TRBJ2-5 | TRBV5-1 | many | TRBD1 | TGCGCCAGCAGCCTGATCGGGACAGGGCGGGGGCAAGAGACCCAGTACTTC | CASSLIGTGRGQETQYF
TRBJ2-7 | TRBV4-3 | many | TRBD2 | TGCGCCAGCAGCCGGGTAGCGGGGGCTGGGGAGCAGTACTTC | CASSRVAGAGEQYF
TRBJ1-4 | TRBV2 | NA | NA | TGTGCCAGCACTCAGCAACAGGTTCCAAATAATGAAAAACTGTTTTTT | CASTQQQVPNNEKLFF
TRBJ1-6 | TRBV7-2 | many | NA | TGTGCCAGCAGCCCTGTATCCCTCAATTCACCCCTCCACTTT | CASSPVSLNSPLHF
TRBJ2-3 | TRBV5-1 | many | NA | TGCGCCAGCAGCACCCGGACTGGAAGGGATACGCAGTATTTT | CASSTRTGRDTQYF
TRBJ1-4 | TRBV20-1 | many | TRBD1 | TGCAGTGCTAGAGCACAGGGGCGGGAAAAACTGTTTTTT | CSARAQGREKLFF
TRBJ1-1 | TRBV28 | many | NA | TGTGCCAGCAGTTTACCTCAAACAGGAGGAACTGAAGCTTTCTTT | CASSLPQTGGTEAFF
TRBJ1-2 | TRBV9 | many | TRBD1 | TGTGCCAGCAGCGGACGACAGGGGTGGGCTAACTATGGCTACACCTTC | CASSGRQGWANYGYTF
TRBJ2-3 | TRBV20-1 | many | TRBD2 | TGCAGTGCTAGCGGGACTAGCGGGGGAGCTTCAGATACGCAGTATTTT | CSASGTSGGASDTQYF
TRBJ1-2 | TRBV7-9 | many | NA | TGTGCCAGCACCCTCCGCCCAGCGAGGGACTATGGCTACACCTTC | CASTLRPARDYGYTF
TRBJ2-7 | TRBV5-1 | many | TRBD1 | TGCGCCAGCAGCTTGGGGGCCGGGACAGGGGGCCACGAGCAGTACTTC | CASSLGAGTGGHEQYF
TRBJ2-7 | TRBV18 | many | TRBD1 | TGTGCCAGCTCACGAGGACAGGGTATTCCCTACGAGCAGTACTTC | CASSRGQGIPYEQYF
TRBJ2-7 | TRBV12-3/TRBV12-4 | many | NA | TGTGCCAGCAGTACACGGACACCCCTAAACGAGCAGTACTTC | CASSTRTPLNEQYF
TRBJ2-1 | TRBV28 | many | NA | TGTGCCAGCAGTCCCTACCCGCCAGGGGCCTCCAGGTACAATGAGCAGTTCTTC | CASSPYPPGASRYNEQFF
TRBJ1-5 | TRBV4-2 | many | NA | TGTGCCAGCAGCCTCAAGGACGGTTCAGATCAGCCCCAGCATTTT | CASSLKDGSDQPQHF
TRBJ2-7 | TRBV27 | many | NA | TGTGCCAGCAGTCTAAGGGGGGGGTCTTTCGACGAGCAGTACTTC | CASSLRGGSFDEQYF
TRBJ1-2 | TRBV6-5 | NA | TRBD1 | TGTGCCAGCAGTTACGAAGGGAGAAAGGGGGCCCATGGCTACACCTTC | CASSYEGRKGAHGYTF
TRBJ2-1 | TRBV20-1 | many | NA | TGCAGTGCTAGATCGCGGTCCACCCCCGACAGCGTGCAGTTCTTC | CSARSRSTPDSVQFF
TRBJ1-4 | TRBV7-6 | many | NA | TGTGCCAGCACCCCTAAGGTCAAGGGCCACCTCCTTATTAATGAAAAACTGTTTTTT | CASTPKVKGHLLINEKLFF